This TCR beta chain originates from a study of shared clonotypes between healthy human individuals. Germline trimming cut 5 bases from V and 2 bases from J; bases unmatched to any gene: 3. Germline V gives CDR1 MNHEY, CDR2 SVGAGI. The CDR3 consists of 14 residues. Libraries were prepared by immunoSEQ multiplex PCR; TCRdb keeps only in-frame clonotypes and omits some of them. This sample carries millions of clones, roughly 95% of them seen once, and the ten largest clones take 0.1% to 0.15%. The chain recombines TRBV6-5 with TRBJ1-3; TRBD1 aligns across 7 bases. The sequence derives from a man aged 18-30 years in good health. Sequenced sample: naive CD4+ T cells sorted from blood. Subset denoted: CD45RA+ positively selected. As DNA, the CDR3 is TGTGCCAGCAGTAAGACAGGGACTGGAAACACCATATATTTT. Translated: CASSKTGTGNTIYF.